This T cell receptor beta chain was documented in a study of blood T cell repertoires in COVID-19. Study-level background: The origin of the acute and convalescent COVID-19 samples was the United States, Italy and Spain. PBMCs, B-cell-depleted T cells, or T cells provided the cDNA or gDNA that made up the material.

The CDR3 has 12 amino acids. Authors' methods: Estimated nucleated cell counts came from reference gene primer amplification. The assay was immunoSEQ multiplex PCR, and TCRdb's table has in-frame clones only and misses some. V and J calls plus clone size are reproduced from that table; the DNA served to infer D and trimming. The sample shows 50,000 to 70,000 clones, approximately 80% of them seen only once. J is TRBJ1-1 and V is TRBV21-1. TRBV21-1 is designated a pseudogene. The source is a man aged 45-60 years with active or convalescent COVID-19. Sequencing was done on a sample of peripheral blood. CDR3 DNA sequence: TGTGCCAGCAGCCCGCGCGGCACTGAAGCTTTCTTT. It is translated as CASSPRGTEAFF.